This T cell receptor (beta chain) is drawn from a study of T cells expressing NK-cell markers. TCRdb reprocessed the 5' RACE reads, with one entry per CDR3 protein and no DNA. This sample contains 400,000 or so distinct CDR3 sequences. CDR1 and CDR2 from the germline V gene are MGHDK and SYGVNS. CDR3 length: 13 residues. Sequenced: blood T cells: a sorted CD56 or NKG2C T cell subset, CD4+ or CD8+ T cells, or bulk PBMC T cells (not recorded which). This receptor was obtained from a woman aged 50 to 65 in good health. V is TRBV25-1 and J is TRBJ2-1; TCRdb names TRBD1, which stays unverified in the absence of DNA. CDR3 sequence reads: CASSDRFGSGCFF.